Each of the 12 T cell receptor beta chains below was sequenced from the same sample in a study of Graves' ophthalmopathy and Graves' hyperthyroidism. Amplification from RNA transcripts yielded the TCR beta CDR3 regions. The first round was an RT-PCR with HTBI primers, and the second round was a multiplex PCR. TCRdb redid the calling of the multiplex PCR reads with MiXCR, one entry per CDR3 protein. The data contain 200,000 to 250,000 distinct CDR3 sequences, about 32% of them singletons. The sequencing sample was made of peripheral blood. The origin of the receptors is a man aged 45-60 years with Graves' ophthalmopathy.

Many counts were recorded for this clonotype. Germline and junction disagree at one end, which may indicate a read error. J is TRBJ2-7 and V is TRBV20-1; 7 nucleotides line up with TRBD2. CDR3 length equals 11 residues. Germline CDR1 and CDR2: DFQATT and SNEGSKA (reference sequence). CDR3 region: CSARGLRETRF. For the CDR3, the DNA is TGCAGTGCTAGAGGATTGCGGGAGACTCGATTC.

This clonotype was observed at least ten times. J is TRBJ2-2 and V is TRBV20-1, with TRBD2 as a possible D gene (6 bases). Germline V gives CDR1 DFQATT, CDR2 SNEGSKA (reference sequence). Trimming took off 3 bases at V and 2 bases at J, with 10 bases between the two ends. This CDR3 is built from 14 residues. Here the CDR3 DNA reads TGCAGTGCTAGCGGGGGTATAAACACCGGGGAGCTGTTTTTT. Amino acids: CSASGGINTGELFF.

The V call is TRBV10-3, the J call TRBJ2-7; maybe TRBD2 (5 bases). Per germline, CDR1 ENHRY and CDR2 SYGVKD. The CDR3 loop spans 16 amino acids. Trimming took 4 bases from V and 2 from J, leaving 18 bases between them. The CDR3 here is CAISARPGTSPYEQYF. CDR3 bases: TGTGCCATCAGTGCCCGCCCGGGAACAAGCCCCTACGAGCAGTACTTC.

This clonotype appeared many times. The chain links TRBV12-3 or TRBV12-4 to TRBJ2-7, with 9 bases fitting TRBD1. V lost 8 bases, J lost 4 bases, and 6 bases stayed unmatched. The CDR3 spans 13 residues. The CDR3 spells CASGNRGRYEQYF. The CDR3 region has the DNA TGTGCCAGCGGAAACAGGGGGCGTTACGAGCAGTACTTC.

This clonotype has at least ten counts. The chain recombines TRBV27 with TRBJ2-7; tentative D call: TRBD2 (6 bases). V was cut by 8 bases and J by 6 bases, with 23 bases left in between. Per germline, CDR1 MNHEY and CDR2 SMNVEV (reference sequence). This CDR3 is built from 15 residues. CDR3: CASAGYPASAAEQYF. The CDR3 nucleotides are TGTGCCAGCGCTGGTTATCCTGCTAGCGCTGCCGAGCAGTACTTC.

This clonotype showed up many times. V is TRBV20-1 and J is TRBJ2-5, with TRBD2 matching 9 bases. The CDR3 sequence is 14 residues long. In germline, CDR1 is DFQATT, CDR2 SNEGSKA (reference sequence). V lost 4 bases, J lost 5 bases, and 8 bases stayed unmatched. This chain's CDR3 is CSANWREGPETQYF. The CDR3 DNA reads TGCAGTGCTAACTGGCGGGAGGGCCCGGAGACCCAGTACTTC.

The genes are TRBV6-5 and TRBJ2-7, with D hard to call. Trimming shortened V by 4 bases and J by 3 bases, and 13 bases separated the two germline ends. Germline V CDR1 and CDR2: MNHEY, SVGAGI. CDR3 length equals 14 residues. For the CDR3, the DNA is TGTGCCAGCAGTTTCGAGGACGGGTACTACGAGCAGTACTTC. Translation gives CASSFEDGYYEQYF.

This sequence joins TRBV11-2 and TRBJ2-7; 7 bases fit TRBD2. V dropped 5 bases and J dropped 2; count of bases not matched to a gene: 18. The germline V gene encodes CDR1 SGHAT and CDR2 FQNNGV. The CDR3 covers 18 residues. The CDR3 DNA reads TGTGCCAGCAGCCCCCGCAGGAGGCTAGCGGTGAGTCCCTACGAGCAGTACTTC. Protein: CASSPRRRLAVSPYEQYF. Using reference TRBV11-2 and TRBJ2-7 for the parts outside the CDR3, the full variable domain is EAGVAQSPRYKIIEKRQSVAFWCNPISGHATLYWYQQILGQGPKLLIQFQNNGVVDDSQLPKDRFSAERLKGVDSTLKIQPAKLEDSAVYLCASSPRRRLAVSPYEQYFGPGTRLTVT.

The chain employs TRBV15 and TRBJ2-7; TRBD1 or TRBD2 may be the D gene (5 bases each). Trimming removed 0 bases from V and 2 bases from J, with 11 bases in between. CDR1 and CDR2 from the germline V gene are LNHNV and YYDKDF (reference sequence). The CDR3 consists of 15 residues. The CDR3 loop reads CATSREKGRAYEQYF. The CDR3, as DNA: TGTGCCACCAGCAGAGAGAAGGGACGGGCCTACGAGCAGTACTTC.

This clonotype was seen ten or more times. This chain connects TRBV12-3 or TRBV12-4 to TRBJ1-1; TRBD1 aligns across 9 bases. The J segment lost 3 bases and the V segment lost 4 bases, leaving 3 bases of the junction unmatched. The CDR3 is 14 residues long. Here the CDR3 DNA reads TGTGCCAGCAGTTGGACAGGGGTTGACACTGAAGCTTTCTTT. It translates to CASSWTGVDTEAFF.

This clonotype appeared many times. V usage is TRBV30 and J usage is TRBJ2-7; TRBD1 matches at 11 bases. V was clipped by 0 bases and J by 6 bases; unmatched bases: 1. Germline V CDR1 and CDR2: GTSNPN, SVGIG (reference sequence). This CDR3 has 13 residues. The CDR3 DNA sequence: TGTGCCTGGAGTGTGGGACAGGGGGTCGAGCAGTACTTC. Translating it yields CAWSVGQGVEQYF.

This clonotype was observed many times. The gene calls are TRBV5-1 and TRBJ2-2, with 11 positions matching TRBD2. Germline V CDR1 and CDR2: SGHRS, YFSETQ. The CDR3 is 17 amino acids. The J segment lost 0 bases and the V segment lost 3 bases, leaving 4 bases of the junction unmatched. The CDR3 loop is CASSSGTSGTNTGELFF. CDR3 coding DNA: TGCGCCAGCAGCTCCGGGACTAGCGGAACGAACACCGGGGAGCTGTTTTTT.